This T cell receptor (beta chain) was sequenced during a study of blood T cell repertoires in COVID-19. Overall study: Sources were T cells, B-cell-depleted T cells, or PBMCs; the material itself was cDNA or gDNA.

Original methodology: Amplified reference gene primers provided the basis for estimating nucleated cell counts. The assay was immunoSEQ multiplex PCR, and TCRdb's table has in-frame clones only and misses some. Clonal size and the V and J genes are those of that table, whereas D and trimming came from the DNA. The sample includes about 92,000 clones, 80% of them seen just once. Trimming cost V 7 bases and J 3 bases, with 12 bases left between them. CDR3 length: 13 residues. The rearrangement links TRBV12-3 or TRBV12-4 to TRBJ1-2; tentative D call: TRBD1 (5 bases). The sample comprised peripheral blood. This receptor was taken from a man aged 50-59 years who had recovered from COVID-19. The CDR3 loop reads CASTTGRDYGYTF. CDR3 nucleotides: TGTGCCAGCACCACCGGCAGGGACTATGGCTACACCTTC.